This record looks at one T cell receptor (beta chain) sequence and its context. The germline CDR1 and CDR2 sequences are SGHVS and FQNEAQ. With 8 bases removed from V and 4 bases from J, the gap between germline ends came to 12 bases. The CDR3 length is 13 residues. This sample stems from a study of cytomegalovirus exposure and HLA in healthy donors. In the PCR, 60 Vbeta and 13 Jbeta primers were used. The table came from immunoSEQ multiplex PCR; TCRdb's copy has only in-frame clones and leaves some out. This table has about 130,000 clones, over 60% appearing once. The clonotype originates from a man between 18 and 35 years old in good health and CMV-seronegative. The source material was PBMCs. This sequence joins TRBV7-8 and TRBJ2-1, with a weak D call TRBD2 (5 bases). CDR3 protein: CASREGEYNEQFF. The CDR3 DNA reads TGTGCCAGCCGAGAGGGCGAGTACAATGAGCAGTTCTTC.